Listed below are T cell receptor beta chains from one sample, sequenced in a study of blood T cell repertoires in COVID-19. Here immunoSEQ multiplex PCR was the method, and the copy in TCRdb shows in-frame clones only, minus some. The sample carries 25,000 to 35,000 clones, more than 85% recorded once. The sample taken for sequencing was peripheral blood. These receptors all come from a human donor in a cohort sampled during active COVID-19. Each CDR3 is given with its conserved first and last residue. Fields, in order: clone size, V gene, D gene, J gene, CDR3 DNA, CDR3 protein. The D gene is left open where the match is weak. Where a row states a size, it is once, few, many or the class of an expanded clone; other rows omit it.

size: NA; V: TRBV11-1; D: TRBD2; J: TRBJ2-3; DNA: TGTGCCAGCAGCCCTCGACTAGCGGGAGGGCCACGGTATTTT; CDR3: CASSPRLAGGPRYF
size: NA; V: TRBV12-2; D: NA; J: TRBJ1-3; DNA: TGTGCAAGTCGCAAAAAAAGCGGACGCCCTGGAAACACCATATATTTT; CDR3: CASRKKSGRPGNTIYF
size: medium-sized; V: TRBV7-8; D: NA; J: TRBJ2-7; DNA: TGTGCCAGCAGCTTAGGGTCCCCTAGCTACGAGCAGTACTTC; CDR3: CASSLGSPSYEQYF
size: NA; V: TRBV4-1; D: TRBD2; J: TRBJ2-1; DNA: TGCGCCAGCAGCACCCGGACTAGCGGGAGGAATGAGCAGTTCTTC; CDR3: CASSTRTSGRNEQFF
size: NA; V: TRBV3-1/TRBV3-2; D: TRBD2; J: TRBJ2-1; DNA: TGTGCCAGCAGCCAAGGGGTGGGACTAGCGGGTATGGGTGAGCAGTTCTTC; CDR3: CASSQGVGLAGMGEQFF
size: NA; V: TRBV5-1; D: NA; J: TRBJ2-2; DNA: TGCGCCAGCATACCGGGGGAGCAAAGCACCGGGGAGCTGTTTTTT; CDR3: CASIPGEQSTGELFF
size: NA; V: TRBV14; D: NA; J: TRBJ1-4; DNA: TGTGCCAGCAGCCAACATCGCGGGGTGAGGGAAAAACTGTTTTTT; CDR3: CASSQHRGVREKLFF
size: NA; V: TRBV27; D: NA; J: TRBJ1-1; DNA: TGTGCCAGCAGTTTATTTTCCTCGAACAGGTTGGGCACTGAAGCTTTCTTT; CDR3: CASSLFSSNRLGTEAFF
size: NA; V: TRBV19; D: TRBD2; J: TRBJ2-5; DNA: TGTGCCAGTAGTCCGACTAGCGGGAGAAAGACCCAGTACTTC; CDR3: CASSPTSGRKTQYF
size: NA; V: TRBV29-1; D: TRBD2; J: TRBJ2-1; DNA: TGCAGCGGGGAAAGACTAGCGGGGTACAATGAGCAGTTCTTC; CDR3: CSGERLAGYNEQFF
size: NA; V: TRBV9; D: TRBD1; J: TRBJ1-2; DNA: TGTGCCAGCAGCGGACAGGGGAGCGGCTACACCTTC; CDR3: CASSGQGSGYTF
size: NA; V: TRBV28; D: TRBD2; J: TRBJ2-7; DNA: TGTGCCAGCAGTCCTTTAGCGGGATGGCAGTACTTC; CDR3: CASSPLAGWQYF
size: NA; V: TRBV18; D: NA; J: TRBJ2-1; DNA: TGTGCCAGCTCGCGCAATGGGCTTGACAATGAGCAGTTCTTC; CDR3: CASSRNGLDNEQFF
size: NA; V: TRBV4-3; D: NA; J: TRBJ1-6; DNA: TGCGCCAGCAGCCAAGGATCAGGGAATTCACCCCTCCACTTT; CDR3: CASSQGSGNSPLHF
size: NA; V: TRBV5-1; D: NA; J: TRBJ2-7; DNA: TGCGCCAGCAGCTTGGATAGCAGGGTTGCCTACGAGCAGTACTTC; CDR3: CASSLDSRVAYEQYF